Given below is one TCR beta chain in context. Its binding antigen is unknown. The record has no base qualities; no much larger clone is one base away. Taken from the germline V gene (reference sequence), the CDR1 and CDR2 loops are SEHNR and FQNEAQ. The germline V and J ends show losses of 2 bases and 5 bases respectively, and no gene match explains 11 bases of the junction. The CDR3 runs 18 amino acids, cysteine and phenylalanine included. The retained sequence is limited to the CDR3, 54 bases, with the frame set at the first base. This record comes from a study of shared clonotypes between healthy human individuals (dated by TCRdb to 2019 to 2021). General notes on the study: The cohort included a few men and a couple of women between 18 and 49 years of age. For each donor, CD4 naive and CD4 memory were each run on three plates, CD8 naive on two plates, and CD8 memory on one plate. The study deeply sequenced blood TCR repertoires of several healthy adults to estimate repertoire size and the extent of clonotype sharing between individuals. To increase sequencing depth and limit assay-specific biases, different laboratories used diverse techniques to prepare libraries and sequence TCR repertoires. Leukapheresis yielded between about 0.94 and 10 billion PBMCs per donor. General conclusions and limits of the study: Sampling was restricted to blood, and TCR repertoires in tissues likely differ from the TCR repertoires found in blood. Estimated clonotype richness was generally larger for naive than for memory subsets. Because the study included only a small number of donors, the genetic and exposure-history diversity represented was limited. Higher generation probabilities were observed for clonotypes shared by all four sorted-subset donors than for non-shared clonotypes. Based on pairwise subsampling, the degree of clonotype sharing among donors was expected to be affected by sequencing depth. Even with the large sequencing depth, rarefaction of the sorted-subset datasets indicated that sequencing was incomplete. Across several donors, approximately 5% of naive CD4, around 3.5% of naive CD8, under 2.5% of memory CD4, and under 0.45% of memory CD8 clonotypes were shared.

TCR CDR3 regions were amplified from genomic DNA by multiplex PCR using the deep immunoSEQ assay. Genomic DNA extracted from each cell subset was distributed evenly over all wells of several immunoSEQ 96-well plates, and each plate served as one replicate. Each replicate PCR for sorted subsets received about 180 ng genomic DNA, equal to about 30,000 T cell genomes. Purified libraries were measured with a Qubit 3.0 fluorometer, size-checked on a Bioanalyzer 2100, and measured again with the KAPA Library Quantification kit. Every immunoSEQ 96-well plate was sequenced on a dedicated single-read 150-cycle Illumina NextSeq 550 flow cell. In the paper's pipeline: Because the immunoSEQ output included only junctional sequences and no quality scores, the filtering could not be the same as the filtering used for full-length reads. Sequences were annotated with PyIR, a Python wrapper for IgBLAST v1.9, using IMGT germline references to assign V/J genes and CDR3. Reads with weak V/J assignments (E-value above 1e-6), missing CDR3, stop codons, out-of-frame junctions, or ambiguous translated residues were removed. V3J clonotypes were defined by identical inferred V gene, J gene, and CDR3 amino acid sequence. Percentage overlap between repertoires was computed as shared unique clonotypes divided by the size of the smaller repertoire. Three approaches were used to assess repertoire richness: RTK rarefaction, the Chao1 estimator, and Recon v2.1 estimates of unobserved clonotypes. OLGA was used to compute generation probabilities for all TCRbeta clonotypes that the gDNA method yielded from a handful of donors. Drawn from immuneACCESS, this table holds only the in-frame rearrangements with V and J called that TCRdb kept. Clones are partly lost; checked studies trace under half to an unresolved V gene and leave the rest unexplained. That table supplies the V and J calls and clone size; D and trimming were determined from the DNA. The sample profile shows around 600,000 clones; roughly 97% of them were found once. Clones ranked in the top ten supply roughly 0.05% of the sample.

The donors were healthy, HIV-negative adults who had no recently reported acute infections or vaccinations. Every donor was a Caucasian adult living in Nashville, Tennessee, USA. CD4+ T cells were enriched by magnetic negative selection; naive cells were then positively selected on CD45RA, and the negative fraction formed the memory subset. After blood collection by leukapheresis, PBMCs were isolated using Ficoll-Histopaque density gradient centrifugation and then cryopreserved in the vapor phase of liquid nitrogen. Purity and quantity of every magnetically sorted T cell population were checked by analytical flow cytometry. Genomic DNA was isolated from each sorted fraction and quantified by UV absorbance on a Nanodrop 2000c.

This TCR was recovered from a woman aged 25 to 39 in good health. What was sequenced was naive CD4+ T cells sorted from blood. The meaning of the sample's cell subset or site label: CD45RA+ positively selected. The rearrangement joined TRBV7-9 to TRBJ2-3; a stretch of 12 junction bases matches TRBD2. The DNA is TGTGCCAGCAGCTTAAGTTCTCTAGCGGGAGGGCAAGGAGATACGCAGTATTTT. The translation is CASSLSSLAGGQGDTQYF.